A single sample is the source of the 15 T cell receptor beta chains below, sequenced in a study of T cell repertoires and Cas9 in healthy adults (dated by TCRdb to the late 2010s). The library came from the immunoSEQ multiplex PCR assay. TCRdb took over this immuneACCESS table, retaining in-frame rearrangements with V and J assigned. Such tables are incomplete; in checked studies, under half of the missing clones stem from an unresolved V gene, and the remainder is unexplained. This sample lists tens of thousands of clones; just under 95% were detected once. Clones ranked in the top ten supply over 0.7% of the sample. The sample was CD4+ effector T cells (CD127+, CD25-, CD137-, CD154-) from PBMCs; culture status not recorded. These TCRs come from a human donor in good health.

The J gene is TRBJ1-3, the V gene TRBV19, with D maybe TRBD1 (5 bases). CDR1 and CDR2 (germline): LNHDA, SQIVND (reference sequence). The length of the CDR3 is 13 residues. V was cut by 11 bases and J by 4 bases, with 15 bases left in between. The CDR3 region has the DNA TGTGCCGGCGGCCCAGGGAGAGGAAACACCATATATTTT. It translates to CAGGPGRGNTIYF.

The CDR3 region has the DNA TGTGCCAGCAGCCGGACAGATAGCAATCAGCCCCAGCATTTT. This encodes CASSRTDSNQPQHF. This chain uses TRBV7-8 with TRBJ1-5; perhaps TRBD1 as D (6 bases). The CDR3 is 14 residues long. Germline-derived CDR1 and CDR2 are SGHVS and FQNEAQ. V shed 5 bases and J shed 0 bases, with 8 bases lying between them.

CDR3 in DNA: TGCGCCAGCAGCGTCTCCGTTTCAGGACCCTACGAGCAGTACTTC. This codes for CASSVSVSGPYEQYF. This sequence joins TRBV5-1 and TRBJ2-7, with D unclear. Germline assignment: CDR1 SGHRS and CDR2 YFSETQ. The CDR3 sequence is 15 residues long. V shed 4 bases and J shed 2 bases, with 16 bases lying between them.

The V and J genes are TRBV19 and TRBJ2-3, with unresolved D. Germline CDR1 is LNHDA and CDR2 is SQIVND (reference sequence). Trimming removed 7 bases from V and 8 bases from J, with 10 bases in between. The CDR3 loop spans 11 amino acids. CDR3 residues: CASTGTGTQYF. The CDR3 DNA reads TGTGCCAGTACAGGAACGGGTACGCAGTATTTT.

This rearrangement joins TRBV7-2 to TRBJ1-2; unclear D gene. Trimming pared 0 bases from V and 4 bases from J, leaving 15 bases between. CDR3 size: 16 residues. The germline V gene encodes CDR1 SGHTA and CDR2 FQGNSA. CDR3 protein: CASSLAGRAGGYGYTF. The CDR3 coding sequence is TGTGCCAGCAGCTTAGCGGGTAGGGCAGGCGGCTATGGCTACACCTTC.

This chain uses TRBV6-1 with TRBJ1-5; 10 nucleotides align to TRBD1. Unmatched junction bases numbered 5, after V lost 3 bases and J lost 12 bases. The germline gives CDR1 MNHNS, CDR2 SASEGT. This CDR3 has 13 residues. The CDR3 DNA reads TGTGCCAGCAGTGAGGGAAGGACAGGGGGCCAGCATTTT. Protein sequence: CASSEGRTGGQHF.

This clone has a handful of counts. The chain is built from TRBV10-3 and TRBJ1-4; 8 bases fit TRBD1. The CDR3 totals 15 residues. V was clipped by 4 bases and J by 4 bases; unmatched bases: 5. CDR1 and CDR2 (germline): ENHRY, SYGVKD. CDR3 bases: TGTGCCATCAGTGGAGGGACAGGAGTTAATGAAAAACTGTTTTTT. Protein: CAISGGTGVNEKLFF.

The chain uses TRBV4-3 and TRBJ1-5; D remains unclear. V was clipped by 3 bases and J by 5 bases, with 11 bases between them. The CDR3 contains 14 residues. Germline V gene lookup returns CDR1 LGHNA and CDR2 YSLEER. The CDR3 bases are TGCGCCAGCAGCCAGTCCAGCGGGGATCAGCCCCAGCATTTT. Translated: CASSQSSGDQPQHF.

The chain links TRBV7-9 to TRBJ2-2, with 9 bases that match TRBD1. CDR1 SEHNR and CDR2 FQNEAQ come from the germline V gene (reference sequence). The CDR3 is 17 residues long. The V and J ends lost 2 bases and 6 bases, in that order; junction bases with no gene match: 10. DNA of the CDR3: TGTGCCAGCAGCTTAACACCGGGACAGGGTTCCCCCGGGGAGCTGTTTTTT. Protein sequence: CASSLTPGQGSPGELFF.

The rearrangement uses TRBV7-3 and TRBJ2-1; TRBD2 agrees at 7 bases. The CDR3 spans 14 residues. Germline V gene sequence: CDR1 SGHTA, CDR2 FQGTGA. Unmatched junction bases numbered 3, after V lost 2 bases and J lost 5 bases. The CDR3: CASSLFRGDNEQFF. The CDR3 DNA reads TGTGCCAGCAGCTTATTCCGGGGGGACAATGAGCAGTTCTTC.

The chain links TRBV7-2 to TRBJ2-1; D is possibly TRBD2 (6 bases). The germline V and J ends were trimmed by 5 bases and 5 bases, with 10 bases remaining between them. The length of the CDR3 is 13 residues. Germline V gene lookup returns CDR1 SGHTA and CDR2 FQGNSA. This CDR3 is CASSLASDNEQFF. Here the CDR3 DNA reads TGTGCCAGCAGCCTCGCTAGCGACAATGAGCAGTTCTTC.

The J gene is TRBJ2-3, the V gene TRBV5-6; 10 bases match TRBD2. V lost 2 bases and J lost 2; bases outside the gene matches: 2. The germline V gene encodes CDR1 SGHDT and CDR2 YYEEEE. The CDR3 runs to 15 residues. The CDR3 spells CASSLLAGTTDTQYF. In DNA, the CDR3 is TGTGCCAGCAGCTTACTAGCGGGAACCACAGATACGCAGTATTTT. The whole variable domain, filled in from reference TRBV5-6 and TRBJ2-3, reads DAGVTQSPTHLIKTRGQQVTLRCSPKSGHDTVSWYQQALGQGPQFIFQYYEEEERQRGNFPDRFSGHQFPNYSSELNVNALLLGDSALYLCASSLLAGTTDTQYFGPGTRLTVL.

The DNA of the CDR3 is TGTGCCAGCAGCTTAGGGGCTAGCGTACAAGAGACCCAGTACTTC. As protein: CASSLGASVQETQYF. The V call is TRBV7-7, the J call TRBJ2-5, with a weak D call TRBD2 (6 bases). The CDR3 totals 15 residues. CDR1 is SSHAT, CDR2 FNYEAQ, per germline (reference sequence). With 1 base removed from V and 2 bases from J, the gap between germline ends came to 11 bases.

J is TRBJ1-4 and V is TRBV10-3; 7 nucleotides align to TRBD1. The CDR3 has 15 residues. Per the germline V gene, CDR1 is ENHRY and CDR2 is SYGVKD. The V segment lost 7 bases and the J segment 0 bases; nucleotides outside the gene matches: 5. The CDR3 bases are TGTGCCATCAAAGGGACAGACTCAACTAATGAAAAACTGTTTTTT. It is translated as CAIKGTDSTNEKLFF.

The chain has TRBV5-1 and TRBJ1-2; D perhaps matches TRBD1 (5 bases). The ends were cut back, 0 bases at V and 8 bases at J, with 14 bases in the middle. Germline V lookup: CDR1 SGHRS, CDR2 YFSETQ. CDR3 size: 14 residues. CDR3 bases: TGCGCCAGCAGCTTGGTTCAGGGAACGATAGGCTACACCTTC. Translating gives CASSLVQGTIGYTF.